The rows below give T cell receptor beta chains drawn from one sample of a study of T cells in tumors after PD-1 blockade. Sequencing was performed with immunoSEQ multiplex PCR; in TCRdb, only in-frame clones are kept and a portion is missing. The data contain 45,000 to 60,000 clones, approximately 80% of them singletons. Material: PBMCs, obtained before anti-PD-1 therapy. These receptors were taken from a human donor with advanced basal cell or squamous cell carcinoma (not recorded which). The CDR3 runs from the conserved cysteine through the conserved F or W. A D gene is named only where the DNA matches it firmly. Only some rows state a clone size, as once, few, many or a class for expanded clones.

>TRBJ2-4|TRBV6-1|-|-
CASSEVRFENIQYF
TGTGCCAGCAGTGAAGTCAGGTTCGAAAACATTCAGTACTTC
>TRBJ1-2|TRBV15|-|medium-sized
CATSRDLVGGGVYGYTF
TGTGCCACCAGCAGAGATCTCGTTGGCGGGGGGGTCTATGGCTACACCTTC
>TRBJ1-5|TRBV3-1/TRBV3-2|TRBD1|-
CASSQANRGAPQHF
TGTGCCAGCAGCCAAGCGAACAGGGGGGCGCCCCAGCATTTT
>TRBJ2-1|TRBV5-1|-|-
CASSSGLKGNEQFF
TGCGCCAGCAGCTCGGGGCTGAAGGGGAATGAGCAGTTCTTC
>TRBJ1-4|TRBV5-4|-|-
CASSPRRGNEKLFF
TGTGCCAGCAGCCCACGGAGGGGAAATGAAAAACTGTTTTTT
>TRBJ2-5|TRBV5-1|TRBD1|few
CASSLDGRGQETQYF
TGCGCCAGCAGCTTGGATGGCAGGGGGCAAGAGACCCAGTACTTC
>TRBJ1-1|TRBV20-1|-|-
CSAPRAAEAFF
TGCAGTGCCCCCAGGGCGGCTGAAGCTTTCTTT
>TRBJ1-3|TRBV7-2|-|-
CASSPYETTNTIYF
TGTGCCAGCAGCCCCTACGAGACAACGAACACCATATATTTT
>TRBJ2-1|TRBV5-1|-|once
CASSPQNGSYNEQFF
TGCGCCAGCAGCCCTCAGAACGGCTCCTACAATGAGCAGTTCTTC
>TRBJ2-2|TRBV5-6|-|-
CASSLGIRGHSNTGELFF
TGTGCCAGCAGCTTGGGAATACGGGGACACTCGAACACCGGGGAGCTGTTTTTT
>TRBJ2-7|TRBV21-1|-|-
CASSKARDGDGYEQYF
TGTGCCAGCAGCAAAGCCAGGGATGGGGACGGGTACGAGCAGTACTTC
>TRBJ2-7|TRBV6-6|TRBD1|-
CASKGTGSDEQYF
TGTGCCAGCAAAGGGACAGGTAGCGACGAGCAGTACTTC
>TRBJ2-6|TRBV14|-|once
CASSRLGGGANVLTF
TGTGCCAGCAGCCGCCTGGGGGGTGGGGCCAACGTCCTGACTTTC
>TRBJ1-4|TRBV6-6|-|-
CASSYHNEKLFF
TGTGCCAGCAGTTATCATAATGAAAAACTGTTTTTT
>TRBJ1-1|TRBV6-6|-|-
CASSYSQPNTEAFF
TGTGCCAGCAGTTACTCGCAACCGAACACTGAAGCTTTCTTT
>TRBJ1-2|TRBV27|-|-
CASSLGGTQFAGYTF
TGTGCCAGCAGTTTGGGGGGGACCCAGTTTGCGGGCTACACCTTC
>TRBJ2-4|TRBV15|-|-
CATTHRDHIWGVPYF
TGTGCCACCACTCACAGGGACCACATATGGGGGGTCCCGTACTTC
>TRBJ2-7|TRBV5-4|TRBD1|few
CASSRPGTASYEQYF
TGTGCCAGCAGTCGTCCCGGGACAGCGTCCTACGAGCAGTACTTC
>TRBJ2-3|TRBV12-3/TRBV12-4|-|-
CASRRQVDTQYF
TGTGCCAGCAGGAGACAGGTAGATACGCAGTATTTT
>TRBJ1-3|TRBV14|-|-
CASNPRLGSENTIYF
TGTGCCAGCAACCCGCGATTAGGGTCAGAGAACACCATATATTTT
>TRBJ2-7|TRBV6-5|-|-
CASRAGQGAYYEQYF
TGTGCCAGCAGGGCGGGACAAGGGGCTTATTACGAGCAGTACTTC
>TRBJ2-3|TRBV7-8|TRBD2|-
CASSLTSGRGADTQYF
TGTGCCAGCAGCCTTACTAGCGGGAGGGGCGCAGATACGCAGTATTTT
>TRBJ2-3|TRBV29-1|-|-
CSVEVGGITDTQYF
TGCAGCGTTGAAGTGGGCGGGATAACAGATACGCAGTATTTT
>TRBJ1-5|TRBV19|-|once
CASRGKQGGNQPQHF
TGTGCCAGTAGGGGGAAACAGGGCGGAAATCAGCCCCAGCATTTT
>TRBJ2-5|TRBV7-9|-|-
CASSLAGPKETQYF
TGTGCCAGCAGCTTAGCTGGGCCAAAAGAGACCCAGTACTTC
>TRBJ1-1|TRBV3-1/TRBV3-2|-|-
CASSPSGRGSEAFF
TGTGCCAGCAGCCCTAGCGGCAGGGGCAGTGAAGCTTTCTTT
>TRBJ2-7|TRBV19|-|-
CASSIGTGEQYF
TGTGCCAGTAGTATCGGGACGGGCGAGCAGTACTTC
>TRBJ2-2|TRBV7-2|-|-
CASSLKTGGTGELFF
TGTGCCAGCAGCTTAAAGACAGGTGGCACCGGGGAGCTGTTTTTT
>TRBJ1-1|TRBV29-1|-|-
CSAAGTVNTEAFF
TGCAGCGCCGCCGGGACGGTGAACACTGAAGCTTTCTTT
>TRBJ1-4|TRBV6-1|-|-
CASSEAGQGKNEKLFF
TGTGCCAGCAGTGAAGCCGGCCAGGGGAAAAATGAAAAACTGTTTTTT
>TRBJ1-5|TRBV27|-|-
CASSARPTGRGPYSNQPQHF
TGTGCCAGCAGCGCCCGGCCCACAGGGAGGGGACCCTATAGCAATCAGCCCCAGCATTTT
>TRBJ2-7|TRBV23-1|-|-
CASSQSGPCSYEQYF
TGCGCCAGCAGTCAATCGGGACCTTGCTCCTACGAGCAGTACTTC
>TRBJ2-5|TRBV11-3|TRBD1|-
CASRQGETQYF
TGTGCCTCCAGACAGGGGGAGACCCAGTACTTC
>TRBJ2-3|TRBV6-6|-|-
CASSDDPLHTQYF
TGTGCCAGCAGTGACGACCCGCTACATACGCAGTATTTT
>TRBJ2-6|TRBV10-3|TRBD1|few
CAISDGTGRRANVLTF
TGTGCCATCAGTGACGGGACAGGGAGGAGGGCCAACGTCCTGACTTTC
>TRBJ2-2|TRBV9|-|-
CASRVNTGELFF
TGTGCCAGCAGGGTAAACACCGGGGAGCTGTTTTTT
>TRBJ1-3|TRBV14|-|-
CASNAGYSGNTIYF
TGTGCCAGCAACGCGGGATACTCTGGAAACACCATATATTTT
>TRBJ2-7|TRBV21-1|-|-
CASSTYREGRAYEQYF
TGTGCCAGCAGCACCTACAGGGAAGGGAGGGCCTACGAGCAGTACTTC
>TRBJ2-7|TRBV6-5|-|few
CASSYASSAYEQYF
TGTGCCAGCAGTTACGCTTCAAGTGCCTACGAGCAGTACTTC
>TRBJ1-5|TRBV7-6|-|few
CASSPGTISNQPQHF
TGTGCCAGCAGCCCAGGGACAATAAGCAATCAGCCCCAGCATTTT
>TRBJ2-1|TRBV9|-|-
CASSGTSPNINEQFF
TGTGCCAGCAGCGGTACTAGCCCAAATATCAATGAGCAGTTCTTC
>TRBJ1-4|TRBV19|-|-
CASSTRQSHNEKLFF
TGTGCCAGTAGTACCAGACAGAGTCATAATGAAAAACTGTTTTTT
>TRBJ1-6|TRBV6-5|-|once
CASRKDRIYNSPLHF
TGTGCCAGCAGAAAGGACCGAATATATAATTCACCCCTCCACTTT
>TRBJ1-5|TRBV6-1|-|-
CASSEGPDQPQHF
TGTGCCAGCAGTGAAGGGCCAGATCAGCCCCAGCATTTT
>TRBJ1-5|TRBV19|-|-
CASSKWANADYSNQPQHF
TGTGCCAGTAGTAAATGGGCGAACGCAGACTATAGCAATCAGCCCCAGCATTTT
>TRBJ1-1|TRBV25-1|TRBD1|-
CASRDRVGFAEAFF
TGTGCCAGCAGGGACAGGGTGGGATTCGCTGAAGCTTTCTTT
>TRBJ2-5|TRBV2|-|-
CASSRDNQETQYF
TGTGCCAGCAGTAGGGACAACCAAGAGACCCAGTACTTC
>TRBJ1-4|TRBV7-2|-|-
CASRRGGTTNEKLFF
TGTGCCAGCAGACGTGGGGGGACAACTAATGAAAAACTGTTTTTT
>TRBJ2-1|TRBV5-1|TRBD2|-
CASSSSGRAGRQFF
TGCGCCAGCAGCTCTAGCGGGAGGGCCGGTCGGCAGTTCTTC